This T cell receptor (beta chain) was captured in a study of cytomegalovirus exposure and HLA in healthy donors. Study results and caveats: What a later analysis reportedly showed was that an Asian-associated ancestry cluster had fewer N-insertions than the approximately 700-donor mean.

Germline V gene data show CDR1 as MNHNS and CDR2 as SASEGT. CDR3 length: 15 residues. V lost 5 bases, J lost 4 bases, and 17 bases lay in between. The PCR made use of 60 Vbeta and 13 Jbeta primers. Sequenced by immunoSEQ multiplex PCR; TCRdb stores in-frame clones only, minus some. The table includes about 90,000 clones, roughly 83% detected once. Remarks on this clone: Its antigen is unidentified.

Specimen: PBMCs. The rearrangement links TRBV6-1 to TRBJ2-5; TRBD2 is a possible D gene (6 bases). The receptor comes from a man between 18 and 29 years old in good health and CMV-seronegative. The CDR3 reads CASSPELAVRETQYF. The CDR3 DNA sequence: TGTGCCAGCAGTCCCGAACTAGCTGTGCGAGAGACCCAGTACTTC.